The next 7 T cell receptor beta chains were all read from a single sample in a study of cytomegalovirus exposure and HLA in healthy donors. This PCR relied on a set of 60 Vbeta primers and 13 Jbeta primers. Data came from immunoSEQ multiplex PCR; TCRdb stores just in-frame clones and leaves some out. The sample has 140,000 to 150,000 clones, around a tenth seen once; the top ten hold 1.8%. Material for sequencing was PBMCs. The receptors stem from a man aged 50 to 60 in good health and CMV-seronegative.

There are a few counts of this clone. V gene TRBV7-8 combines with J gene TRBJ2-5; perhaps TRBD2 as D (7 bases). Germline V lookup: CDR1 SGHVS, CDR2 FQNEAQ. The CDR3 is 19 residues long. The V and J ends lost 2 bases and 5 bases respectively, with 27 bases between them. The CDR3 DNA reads TGTGCCAGCAGCTTAAAACAGGGTAGTGGCGGGGCCGGGGGGGAGACCCAGTACTTC. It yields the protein CASSLKQGSGGAGGETQYF.

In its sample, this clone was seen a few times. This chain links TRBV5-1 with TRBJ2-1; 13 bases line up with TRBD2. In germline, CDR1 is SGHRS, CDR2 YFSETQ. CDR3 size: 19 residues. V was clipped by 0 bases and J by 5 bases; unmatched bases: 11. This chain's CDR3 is CASSLGQGLAGVRHNEQFF. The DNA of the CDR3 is TGCGCCAGCAGCTTGGGGCAAGGACTAGCGGGAGTTCGCCACAATGAGCAGTTCTTC. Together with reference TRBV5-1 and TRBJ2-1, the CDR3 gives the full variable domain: KAGVTQTPRYLIKTRGQQVTLSCSPISGHRSVSWYQQTPGQGLQFLFEYFSETQRNKGNFPGRFSGRQFSNSRSEMNVSTLELGDSALYLCASSLGQGLAGVRHNEQFFGPGTRLTVL.

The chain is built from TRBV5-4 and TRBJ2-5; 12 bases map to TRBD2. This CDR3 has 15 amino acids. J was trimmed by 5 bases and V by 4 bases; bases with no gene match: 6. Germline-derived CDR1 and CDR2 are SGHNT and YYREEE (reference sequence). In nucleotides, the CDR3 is TGTGCCAGCAGCCCTGGACTAGCGGGGTCTGAGACCCAGTACTTC. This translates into CASSPGLAGSETQYF.

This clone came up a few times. The CDR3 nucleotides are TGTGCCAGCAGTTTATTGGGCGACAGGGCTTATGGCTACACCTTC. This codes for CASSLLGDRAYGYTF. This chain connects TRBV27 to TRBJ1-2; 7 bases line up with TRBD1. V dropped 1 base and J dropped 5; count of bases not matched to a gene: 7. The CDR3 is 15 residues long. Germline values: CDR1 MNHEY, CDR2 SMNVEV (reference sequence).

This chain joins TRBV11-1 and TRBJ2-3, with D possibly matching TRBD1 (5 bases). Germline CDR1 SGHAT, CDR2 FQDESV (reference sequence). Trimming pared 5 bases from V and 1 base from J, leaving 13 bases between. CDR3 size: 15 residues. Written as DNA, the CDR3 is TGTGCCAGCAGCCCCGTGGGGCAGCGCACAGATACGCAGTATTTT. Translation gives CASSPVGQRTDTQYF.

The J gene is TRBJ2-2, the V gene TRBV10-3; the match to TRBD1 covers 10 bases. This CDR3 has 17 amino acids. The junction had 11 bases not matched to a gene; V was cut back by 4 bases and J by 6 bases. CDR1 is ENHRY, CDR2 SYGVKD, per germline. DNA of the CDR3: TGTGCCATCAGTGGGACAGGGGGATACCCGGACCCCGGGGAGCTGTTTTTT. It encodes CAISGTGGYPDPGELFF.

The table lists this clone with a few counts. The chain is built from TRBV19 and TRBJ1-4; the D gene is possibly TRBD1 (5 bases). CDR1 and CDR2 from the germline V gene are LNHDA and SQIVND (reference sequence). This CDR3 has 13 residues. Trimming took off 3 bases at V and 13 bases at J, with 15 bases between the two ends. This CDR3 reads CASSIKRQGGLFF. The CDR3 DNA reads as TGTGCCAGTAGTATTAAAAGGCAGGGCGGACTGTTTTTT.